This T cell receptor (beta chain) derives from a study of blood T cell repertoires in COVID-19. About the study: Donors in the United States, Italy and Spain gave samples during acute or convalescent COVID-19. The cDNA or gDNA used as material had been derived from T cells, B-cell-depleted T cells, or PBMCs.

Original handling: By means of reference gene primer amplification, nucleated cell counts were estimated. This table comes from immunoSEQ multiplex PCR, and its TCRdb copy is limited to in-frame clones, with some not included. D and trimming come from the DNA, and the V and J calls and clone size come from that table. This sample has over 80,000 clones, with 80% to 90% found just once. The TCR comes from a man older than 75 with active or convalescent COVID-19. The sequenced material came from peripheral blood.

CDR3 sequence (DNA): TGTGCCAGCAGTCGCGGCGCTGGGTACGAGCAGTACTTC. Translating it yields CASSRGAGYEQYF. The J gene is TRBJ2-7, the V gene TRBV7-9; D unresolved. CDR1 is SEHNR and CDR2 is FQNEAQ in the germline V gene (reference sequence). This CDR3 is 13 amino acids long. Trimming took 6 bases from V and 4 from J, leaving 13 bases between them.